The present TCR beta chain was sequenced within a study of response to subunit inactivated influenza vaccine. One entry per CDR3 protein results from TCRdb running MiXCR on the RT-PCR reads. The data hold about 520,000 distinct CDR3 sequences, with around 25% observed a single time. The germline CDR1 and CDR2 sequences are SQVTM and ANQGSEA. With 7 bases clipped from V and 6 bases from J, the junction kept 4 bases outside the gene matches. This CDR3 spans 11 amino acids. This clonotype was found a few times. The sample here was CD4+ T cells sorted from PBMCs, taken approximately 5 days after vaccination. J is TRBJ1-1 and V is TRBV29-1; 8 bases are shared with TRBD1. This sequence was found in a man aged 45-65 years who received an inactivated influenza vaccine. CDR3 in amino acids: CSGQGRAEAFF. In nucleotides, the CDR3 is TGCAGCGGACAGGGGAGAGCTGAAGCTTTCTTT. The full variable domain, in which reference TRBV29-1 and TRBJ1-1 provide the parts outside the CDR3, is SAVISQKPSRDICQRGTSLTIQCQVDSQVTMMFWYRQQPGQSLTLIATANQGSEATYESGFVIDKFPISRPNLTFSTLTVSNMSPEDSSIYLCSGQGRAEAFFGQGTRLTVV.